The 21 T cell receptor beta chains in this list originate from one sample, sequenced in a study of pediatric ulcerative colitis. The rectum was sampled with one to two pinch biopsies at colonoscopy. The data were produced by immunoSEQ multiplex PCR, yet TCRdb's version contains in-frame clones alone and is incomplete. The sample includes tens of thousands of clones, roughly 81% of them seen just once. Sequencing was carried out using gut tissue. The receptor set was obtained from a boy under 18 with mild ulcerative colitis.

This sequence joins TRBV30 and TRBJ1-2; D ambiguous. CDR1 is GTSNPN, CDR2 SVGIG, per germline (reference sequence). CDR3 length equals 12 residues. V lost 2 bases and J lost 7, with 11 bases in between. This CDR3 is CAWSSYSGGYTF. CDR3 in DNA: TGTGCCTGGAGTTCCTATAGCGGTGGCTACACCTTC. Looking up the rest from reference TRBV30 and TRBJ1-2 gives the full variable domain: SQTIHQWPATLVQPVGSPLSLECTVEGTSNPNLYWYRQAAGRGLQLLFYSVGIGQISSEVPQNLSASRPQDRQFILSSKKLLLSDSGFYLCAWSSYSGGYTFGSGTRLTVV.

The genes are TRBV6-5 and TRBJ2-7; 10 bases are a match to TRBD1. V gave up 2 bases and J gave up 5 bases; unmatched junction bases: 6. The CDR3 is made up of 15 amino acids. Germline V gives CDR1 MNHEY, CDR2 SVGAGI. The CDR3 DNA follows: TGTGCCAGCAGTTACACCGACAGGGGGCTAGACGAGCAGTACTTC. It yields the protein CASSYTDRGLDEQYF.

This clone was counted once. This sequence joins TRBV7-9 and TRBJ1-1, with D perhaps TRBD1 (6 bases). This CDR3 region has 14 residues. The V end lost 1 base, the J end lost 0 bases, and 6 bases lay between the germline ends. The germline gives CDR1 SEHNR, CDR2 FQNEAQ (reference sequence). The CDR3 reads CASSLGTVNTEAFF. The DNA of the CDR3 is TGTGCCAGCAGCTTAGGGACAGTGAACACTGAAGCTTTCTTT. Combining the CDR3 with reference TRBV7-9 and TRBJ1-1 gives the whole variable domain DTGVSQNPRHKITKRGQNVTFRCDPISEHNRLYWYRQTLGQGPEFLTYFQNEAQLEKSRLLSDRFSAERPKGSFSTLEIQRTEQGDSAMYLCASSLGTVNTEAFFGQGTRLTVV.

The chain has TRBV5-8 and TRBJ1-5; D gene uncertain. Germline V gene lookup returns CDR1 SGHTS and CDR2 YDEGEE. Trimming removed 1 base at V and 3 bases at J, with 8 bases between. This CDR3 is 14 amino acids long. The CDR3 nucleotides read TGTGCCAGCAGCTTGAACAGCCTCAATCAGCCCCAGCATTTT. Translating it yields CASSLNSLNQPQHF. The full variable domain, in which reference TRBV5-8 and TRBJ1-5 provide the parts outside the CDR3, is EAGVTQSPTHLIKTRGQQATLRCSPISGHTSVYWYQQALGLGLQFLLWYDEGEERNRGNFPPRFSGRQFPNYSSELNVNALELEDSALYLCASSLNSLNQPQHFGDGTRLSIL.

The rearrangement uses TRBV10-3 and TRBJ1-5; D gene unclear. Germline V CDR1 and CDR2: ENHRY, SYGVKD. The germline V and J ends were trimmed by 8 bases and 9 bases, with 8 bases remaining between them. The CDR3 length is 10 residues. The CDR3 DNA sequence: TGTGCCATCGACGTCCGGCCCCAGCATTTT. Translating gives CAIDVRPQHF.

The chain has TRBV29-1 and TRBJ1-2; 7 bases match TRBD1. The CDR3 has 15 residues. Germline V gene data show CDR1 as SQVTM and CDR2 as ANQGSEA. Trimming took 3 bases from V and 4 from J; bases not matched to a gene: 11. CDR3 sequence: CSVEGLDRLRYGYTF. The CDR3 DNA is TGCAGCGTTGAGGGTCTGGACAGGCTACGCTATGGCTACACCTTC.

CDR3 residues: CASSPRRDYGYTF. The CDR3 DNA reads TGTGCCAGCAGCCCTCGTCGGGACTATGGCTACACCTTC. The rearrangement joins TRBV7-9 to TRBJ1-2; D unclear. CDR1 is SEHNR and CDR2 is FQNEAQ in the germline V gene (reference sequence). Deletions cut 5 bases from V and 3 bases from J, with 10 bases between. This CDR3 is 13 amino acids long.

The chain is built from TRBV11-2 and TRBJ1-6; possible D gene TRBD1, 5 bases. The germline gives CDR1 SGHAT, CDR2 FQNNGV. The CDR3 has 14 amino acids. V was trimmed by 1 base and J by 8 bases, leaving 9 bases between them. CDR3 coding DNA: TGTGCCAGCAGCTTAGGGGACTTTCATTCACCCCTCCACTTT. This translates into CASSLGDFHSPLHF. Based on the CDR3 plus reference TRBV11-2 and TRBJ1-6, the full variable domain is EAGVAQSPRYKIIEKRQSVAFWCNPISGHATLYWYQQILGQGPKLLIQFQNNGVVDDSQLPKDRFSAERLKGVDSTLKIQPAKLEDSAVYLCASSLGDFHSPLHFGNGTRLTVT.

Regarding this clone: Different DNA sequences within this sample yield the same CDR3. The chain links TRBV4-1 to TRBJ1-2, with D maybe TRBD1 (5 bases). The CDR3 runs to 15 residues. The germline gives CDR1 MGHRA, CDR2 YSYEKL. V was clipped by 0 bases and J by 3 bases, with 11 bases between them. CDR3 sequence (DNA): TGCGCCAGCAGCCAAGATGGCAGAGGGGACTATGGCTACACCTTC. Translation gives CASSQDGRGDYGYTF.

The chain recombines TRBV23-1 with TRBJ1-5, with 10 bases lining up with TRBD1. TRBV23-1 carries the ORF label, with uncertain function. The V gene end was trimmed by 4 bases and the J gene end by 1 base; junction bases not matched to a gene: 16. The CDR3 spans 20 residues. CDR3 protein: CASSPDPGQGSLRSNQPQHF. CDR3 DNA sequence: TGCGCCAGCAGTCCGGACCCGGGACAGGGGAGTCTGCGGAGCAATCAGCCCCAGCATTTT.

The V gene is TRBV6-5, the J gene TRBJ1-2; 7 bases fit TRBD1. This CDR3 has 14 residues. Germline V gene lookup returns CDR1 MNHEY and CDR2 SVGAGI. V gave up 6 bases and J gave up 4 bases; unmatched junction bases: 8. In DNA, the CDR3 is TGTGCCAGCAGGTCGACAGGGTATGGCTATGGCTACACCTTC. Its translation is CASRSTGYGYGYTF.

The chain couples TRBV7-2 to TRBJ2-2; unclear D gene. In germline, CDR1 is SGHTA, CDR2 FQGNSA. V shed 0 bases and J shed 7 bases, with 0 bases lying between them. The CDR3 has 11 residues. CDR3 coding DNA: TGTGCCAGCAGCTTAGCCGGGGAGCTGTTTTTT. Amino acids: CASSLAGELFF. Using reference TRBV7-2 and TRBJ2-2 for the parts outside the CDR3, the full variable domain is GAGVSQSPSNKVTEKGKDVELRCDPISGHTALYWYRQSLGQGLEFLIYFQGNSAPDKSGLPSDRFSAERTGGSVSTLTIQRTQQEDSAVYLCASSLAGELFFGEGSRLTVL.

The CDR3 DNA sequence: TGCGCCAGCAGCCAAAACATATATCAGCCCCAGCATTTT. This sequence encodes CASSQNIYQPQHF. The chain joins TRBV4-1 to TRBJ1-5; no firm D call. The CDR3 spans 13 residues. Deletions cut 2 bases from V and 5 bases from J, with 7 bases between. CDR1 MGHRA and CDR2 YSYEKL come from the germline V gene.

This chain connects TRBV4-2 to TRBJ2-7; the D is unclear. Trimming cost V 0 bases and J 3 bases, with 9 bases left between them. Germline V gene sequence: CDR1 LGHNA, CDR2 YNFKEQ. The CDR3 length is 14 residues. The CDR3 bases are TGTGCCAGCAGCCAAGATAATGGGGACTACGAGCAGTACTTC. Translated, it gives CASSQDNGDYEQYF.

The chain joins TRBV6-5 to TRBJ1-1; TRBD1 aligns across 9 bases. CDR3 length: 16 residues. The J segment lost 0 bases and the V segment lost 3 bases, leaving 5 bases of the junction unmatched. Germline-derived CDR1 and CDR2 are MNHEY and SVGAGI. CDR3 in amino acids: CASSYDRGAMNTEAFF. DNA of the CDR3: TGTGCCAGCAGTTATGACAGGGGGGCCATGAACACTGAAGCTTTCTTT.

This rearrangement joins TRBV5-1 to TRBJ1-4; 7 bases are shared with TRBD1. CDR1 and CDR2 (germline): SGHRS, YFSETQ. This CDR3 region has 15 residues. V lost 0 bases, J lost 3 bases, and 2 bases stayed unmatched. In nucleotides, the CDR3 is TGCGCCAGCAGCTTGGGGGGACAGCCTAATGAAAAACTGTTTTTT. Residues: CASSLGGQPNEKLFF.

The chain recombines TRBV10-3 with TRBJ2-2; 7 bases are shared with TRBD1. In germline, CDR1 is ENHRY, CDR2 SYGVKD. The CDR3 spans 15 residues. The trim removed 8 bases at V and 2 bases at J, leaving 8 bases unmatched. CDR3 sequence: CAILSGQHNTGELFF. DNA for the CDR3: TGTGCCATCCTGTCGGGACAGCACAACACCGGGGAGCTGTTTTTT.

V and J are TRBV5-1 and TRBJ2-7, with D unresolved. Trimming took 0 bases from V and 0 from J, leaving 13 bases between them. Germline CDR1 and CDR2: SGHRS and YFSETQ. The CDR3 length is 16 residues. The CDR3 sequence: CASSLVGPPSSYEQYF. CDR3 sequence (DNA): TGCGCCAGCAGCTTGGTGGGCCCACCTAGCTCCTACGAGCAGTACTTC.

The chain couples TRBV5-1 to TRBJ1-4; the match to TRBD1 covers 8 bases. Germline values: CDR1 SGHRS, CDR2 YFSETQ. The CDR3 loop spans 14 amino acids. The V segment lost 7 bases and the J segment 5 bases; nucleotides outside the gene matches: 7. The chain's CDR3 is CASRTGSANEKLFF. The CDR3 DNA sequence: TGCGCCAGCCGGACAGGGAGTGCAAATGAAAAACTGTTTTTT.

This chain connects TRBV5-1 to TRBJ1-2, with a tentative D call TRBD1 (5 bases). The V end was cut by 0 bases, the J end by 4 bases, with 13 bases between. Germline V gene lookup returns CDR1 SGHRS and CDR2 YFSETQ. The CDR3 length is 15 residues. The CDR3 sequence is CASSLDGPGGYGYTF. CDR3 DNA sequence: TGCGCCAGCAGCTTGGACGGGCCGGGGGGCTATGGCTACACCTTC.

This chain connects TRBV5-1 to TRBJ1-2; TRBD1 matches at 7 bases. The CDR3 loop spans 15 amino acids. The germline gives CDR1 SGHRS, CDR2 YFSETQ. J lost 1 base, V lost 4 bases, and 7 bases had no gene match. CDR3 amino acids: CASSPQWTGNYGYTF. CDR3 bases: TGCGCCAGCAGCCCCCAATGGACAGGTAACTATGGCTACACCTTC. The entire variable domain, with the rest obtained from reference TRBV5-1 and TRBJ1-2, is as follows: KAGVTQTPRYLIKTRGQQVTLSCSPISGHRSVSWYQQTPGQGLQFLFEYFSETQRNKGNFPGRFSGRQFSNSRSEMNVSTLELGDSALYLCASSPQWTGNYGYTFGSGTRLTVV.